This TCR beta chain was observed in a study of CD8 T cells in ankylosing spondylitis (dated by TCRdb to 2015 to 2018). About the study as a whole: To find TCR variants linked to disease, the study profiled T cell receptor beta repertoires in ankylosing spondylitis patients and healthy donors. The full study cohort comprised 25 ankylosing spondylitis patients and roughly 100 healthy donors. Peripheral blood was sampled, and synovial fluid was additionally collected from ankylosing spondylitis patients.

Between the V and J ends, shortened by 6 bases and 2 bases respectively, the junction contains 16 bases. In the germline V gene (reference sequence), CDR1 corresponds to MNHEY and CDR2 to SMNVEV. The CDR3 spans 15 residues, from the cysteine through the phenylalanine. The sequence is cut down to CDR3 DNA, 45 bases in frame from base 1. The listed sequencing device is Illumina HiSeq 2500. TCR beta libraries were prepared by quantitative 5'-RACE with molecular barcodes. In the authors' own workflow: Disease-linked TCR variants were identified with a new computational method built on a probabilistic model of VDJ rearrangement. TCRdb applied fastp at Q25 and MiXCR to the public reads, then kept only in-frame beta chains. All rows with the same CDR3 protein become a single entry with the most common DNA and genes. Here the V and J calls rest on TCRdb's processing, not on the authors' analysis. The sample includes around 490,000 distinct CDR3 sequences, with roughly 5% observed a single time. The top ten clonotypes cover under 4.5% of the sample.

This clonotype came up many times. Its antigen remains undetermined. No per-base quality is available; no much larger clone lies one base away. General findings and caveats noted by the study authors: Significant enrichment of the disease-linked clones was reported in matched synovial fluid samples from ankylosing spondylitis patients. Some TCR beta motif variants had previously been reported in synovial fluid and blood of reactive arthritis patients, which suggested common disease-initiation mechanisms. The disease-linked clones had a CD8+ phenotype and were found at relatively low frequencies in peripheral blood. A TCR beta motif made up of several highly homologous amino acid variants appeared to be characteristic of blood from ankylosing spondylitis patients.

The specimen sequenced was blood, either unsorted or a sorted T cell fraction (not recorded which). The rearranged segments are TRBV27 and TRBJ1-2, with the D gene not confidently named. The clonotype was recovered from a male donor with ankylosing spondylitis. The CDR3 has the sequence CASSPRQKGNYGYTF. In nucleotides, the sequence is TGTGCCAGCAGCCCTCGGCAGAAGGGCAACTATGGCTACACCTTC.